This is a list of T cell receptor beta chains from one sample in a study of CD8 T cells in Susac syndrome. TCRdb called the immunoSEQ multiplex PCR reads again in MiXCR, with one record for every CDR3 protein. The repertoire holds about 73,000 distinct CDR3 sequences, with about 95% as singletons. The sequencing input was CD8+ T cells from PBMCs. Every receptor here comes from a human donor with multiple sclerosis. The CDR3 runs from the conserved cysteine through the conserved F or W. Fields, in order: J gene, clone size, V gene, D gene, CDR3 protein, CDR3 DNA. D genes are given only for firm matches. Clone size is not always given. Where it is, it says once, few, many or a class for expanded clones.

>TRBJ1-1|NA|TRBV4-1|TRBD1
CASSQDPGQGPEAFF
TGCGCCAGCAGCCAAGACCCGGGACAGGGGCCTGAAGCTTTCTTT
>TRBJ2-7|few|TRBV29-1|TRBD1
CSVERPGTGNPYEQYF
TGCAGCGTTGAACGTCCCGGGACAGGGAACCCCTACGAGCAGTACTTC
>TRBJ1-1|NA|TRBV5-4|NA
CASSFWGGNTEAFF
TGTGCCAGCAGCTTCTGGGGGGGGAACACTGAAGCTTTCTTT
>TRBJ2-1|NA|TRBV27|NA
CASSLRSHNEQFF
TGTGCCAGCAGTTTACGGTCCCACAATGAGCAGTTCTTC
>TRBJ1-6|NA|TRBV3-1|NA
CASSQDPRGGGGSPLHF
TGTGCCAGCAGCCAAGATCCGAGGGGCGGAGGTGGATCACCCCTCCACTTT
>TRBJ2-7|once|TRBV4-3|TRBD2
CASSQWGGMDEQYF
TGCGCCAGCAGCCAATGGGGGGGAATGGACGAGCAGTACTTC
>TRBJ2-3|NA|TRBV5-4|NA
CASSLVSRTDTQYF
TGTGCCAGCAGCTTGGTTTCTAGAACAGATACGCAGTATTTT
>TRBJ1-2|NA|TRBV15|NA
CATSSGNAYGYTF
TGTGCCACCAGTAGTGGCAACGCATATGGCTACACCTTC
>TRBJ1-3|NA|TRBV4-1|NA
CASSQVAGAHGNTIYF
TGCGCCAGCAGCCAAGTGGCGGGGGCGCATGGAAACACCATATATTTT
>TRBJ2-7|NA|TRBV29-1|NA
CSVESPTESYEQYF
TGCAGCGTTGAATCCCCGACGGAGTCCTACGAGCAGTACTTC
>TRBJ2-7|NA|TRBV12-3/TRBV12-4|TRBD1
CASSLESGGLSYEQYF
TGTGCCAGCAGTCTCGAATCAGGGGGTTTATCCTACGAGCAGTACTTC
>TRBJ1-2|NA|TRBV9|NA
CASSYTGKGYGYTF
TGTGCCAGCAGCTATACAGGCAAGGGATATGGCTACACCTTC
>TRBJ1-5|NA|TRBV6-1|NA
CASSEASAGNQPQHF
TGTGCCAGCAGTGAAGCATCGGCGGGCAATCAGCCCCAGCATTTT
>TRBJ1-1|NA|TRBV4-1|NA
CASSQLDPGAEAFF
TGCGCCAGCAGCCAACTGGACCCTGGAGCTGAAGCTTTCTTT
>TRBJ2-7|few|TRBV7-9|NA
CASSLTSYEQYF
TGTGCCAGCAGCTTAACGTCCTACGAGCAGTACTTC
>TRBJ1-5|NA|TRBV19|NA
CASSIGSQPQHF
TGTGCCAGTAGTATAGGTAGTCAGCCCCAGCATTTT
>TRBJ1-4|NA|TRBV19|TRBD1
CASSIGDRGGEKLFF
TGTGCCAGTAGTATCGGTGACAGGGGAGGTGAAAAACTGTTTTTT
>TRBJ1-1|NA|TRBV4-2|NA
CASSQSTGVNTEAFF
TGTGCCAGCAGCCAATCGACAGGAGTAAACACTGAAGCTTTCTTT
>TRBJ2-5|once|TRBV5-1|NA
CASSYGAGESQYF
TGCGCCAGCAGCTACGGGGCCGGGGAGAGCCAGTACTTC